These 5 T cell receptor beta chains came from one sample sequenced in a study of blood T cell repertoires in COVID-19. The data were produced by immunoSEQ multiplex PCR, yet TCRdb's version contains in-frame clones alone and is incomplete. The data contain about 110,000 clones, roughly two thirds of them singletons. What was sequenced was peripheral blood. Receptors originate from a human donor with acute or convalescent COVID-19. The donor label of this sample is uncertain.

Comment on this clone: An end of the junction does not agree with germline; a read error may underlie this. V gene TRBV18 combines with J gene TRBJ1-1, with D possibly being TRBD1 (6 bases). Germline CDR1 is KGHSH and CDR2 is LQKENI. The CDR3 loop spans 14 amino acids. This chain's CDR3 is CASSPDRVNSEAFF. The DNA for the CDR3 is TGTGCCAGCTCACCGGACAGAGTGAACTCTGAAGCTTTCTTT.

The V and J genes are TRBV19 and TRBJ2-5; 9 positions agree with TRBD1. This CDR3 has 15 amino acids. CDR1 and CDR2 from the germline V gene are LNHDA and SQIVND (reference sequence). Trimming took 5 bases from V and 2 from J; bases not matched to a gene: 6. The CDR3 region has the DNA TGTGCCAGTAGTCTACATGGGACAGGGCAAGAGACCCAGTACTTC. It codes for CASSLHGTGQETQYF.

The chain carries TRBV6-6 and TRBJ2-5; 11 positions match TRBD2. J gave up 3 bases and V 2 bases, and 2 bases lay outside the gene matches. Per the germline V gene, CDR1 is MNHNY and CDR2 is SVGAGI (reference sequence). This CDR3 has 15 amino acids. This CDR3 reads CASSYPSGGKETQYF. CDR3 in DNA: TGTGCCAGCAGTTACCCTAGCGGGGGGAAAGAGACCCAGTACTTC.

This chain connects TRBV30 to TRBJ2-6, with TRBD2 matching over 7 bases. The CDR3 runs 15 residues. Germline V CDR1 and CDR2: GTSNPN, SVGIG (reference sequence). V shed 0 bases, J shed 1 base, and the junction held 0 bases outside the gene matches. The CDR3 DNA follows: TGTGCCTGGAGTGTAGCGGGGTCTGGGGCCAACGTCCTGACTTTC. Protein: CAWSVAGSGANVLTF.

The CDR3 DNA is TGCAGCGTCGCAGGGGGGTTGTACGAGCAGTACTTC. It is translated as CSVAGGLYEQYF. This chain uses TRBV29-1 with TRBJ2-7; D is perhaps TRBD1 (7 bases). The germline V and J ends were trimmed by 6 bases and 4 bases, with 13 bases remaining between them. The CDR3 spans 12 residues. Germline V gene lookup returns CDR1 SQVTM and CDR2 ANQGSEA.